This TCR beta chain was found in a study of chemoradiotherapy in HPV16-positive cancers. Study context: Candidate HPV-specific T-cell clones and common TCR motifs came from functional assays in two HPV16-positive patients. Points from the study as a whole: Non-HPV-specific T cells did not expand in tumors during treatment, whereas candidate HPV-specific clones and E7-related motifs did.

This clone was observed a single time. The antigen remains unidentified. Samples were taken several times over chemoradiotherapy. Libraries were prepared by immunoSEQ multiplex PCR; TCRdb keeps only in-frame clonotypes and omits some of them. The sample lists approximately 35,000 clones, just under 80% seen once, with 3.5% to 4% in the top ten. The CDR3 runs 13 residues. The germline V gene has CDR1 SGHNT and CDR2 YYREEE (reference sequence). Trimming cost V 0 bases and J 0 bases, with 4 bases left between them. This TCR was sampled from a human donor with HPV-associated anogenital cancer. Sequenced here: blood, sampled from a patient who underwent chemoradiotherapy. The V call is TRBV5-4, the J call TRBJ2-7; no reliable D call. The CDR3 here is CASSLEVSYEQYF. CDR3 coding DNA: TGTGCCAGCAGCTTGGAGGTCTCCTACGAGCAGTACTTC.